A single sample gave rise to the 23 T cell receptor beta chains below, sequenced in a study of T cell repertoires in ileal Crohn's disease. This table comes from immunoSEQ multiplex PCR, and its TCRdb copy is limited to in-frame clones, with some not included. Here the sample spans approximately 14,000 clones, approximately 84% being singletons. Time point defined: neoterminal ileum biopsy at postoperative endoscopy, about 6 months after surgery. Sequenced material: ileal tissue. The source of these receptors is an adult with Crohn's disease.

There are a few counts of this clone. This rearrangement joins TRBV6-5 to TRBJ2-7; D remains ambiguous. V was cut by 11 bases and J by 7 bases, with 24 bases left in between. The CDR3 contains 14 residues. The germline CDR1 and CDR2 sequences are MNHEY and SVGAGI. In DNA form, the CDR3 reads TGTGCCGCCTCCCCCTCCGGCTTTGGTGGGGAGCAGTACTTC. Translating it yields CAASPSGFGGEQYF.

This clone has more than one count but fewer than ten. CDR3 region: CSVNGGISTDTQYF. The CDR3 DNA reads TGCAGCGTAAACGGAGGAATTAGCACAGATACGCAGTATTTT. This chain connects TRBV29-1 to TRBJ2-3; a possible D gene is TRBD2 (5 bases). CDR3 length equals 14 residues. The germline V gene has CDR1 SQVTM and CDR2 ANQGSEA. V dropped 6 bases and J dropped 0 bases, with 13 bases sitting between them.

The chain is built from TRBV6-6 and TRBJ2-3; D remains ambiguous. Germline CDR1 reads MNHNY; CDR2 reads SVGAGI (reference sequence). The V end was cut by 6 bases, the J end by 5 bases, with 6 bases between. The CDR3 contains 11 residues. CDR3 protein: CASRARDTQYF. The CDR3, as DNA: TGTGCCAGCAGGGCTCGAGATACGCAGTATTTT.

The chain links TRBV14 to TRBJ1-6, with a possible D match to TRBD1 (6 bases). Deletions cut 4 bases from V and 4 bases from J, with 14 bases between. From germline, CDR1 is SGHDN and CDR2 FVKESK. This CDR3 is built from 16 residues. DNA of the CDR3: TGTGCCAGCAGCCTCCAGGGGCCTTTTTATAATTCACCCCTCCACTTT. Translating it yields CASSLQGPFYNSPLHF.

This clone was picked up one time. The same CDR3 arises from other DNA sequences in this sample as well. The V call is TRBV29-1, the J call TRBJ2-1; unclear D gene. CDR1 is SQVTM, CDR2 ANQGSEA, per germline. The V gene lost 7 bases and the J gene lost 0 bases, with 4 bases spanning the gap. This CDR3 has 11 amino acids. CDR3 residues: CSARSYNEQFF. The CDR3 region has the DNA TGCAGCGCTCGCTCCTACAATGAGCAGTTCTTC.

The V call is TRBV28, the J call TRBJ1-2; perhaps TRBD1 as D (6 bases). The CDR3 consists of 16 residues. V was clipped by 3 bases and J by 7 bases, with 21 bases between them. Germline V gives CDR1 MDHEN, CDR2 SYDVKM. In nucleotides, the CDR3 is TGTGCCAGCAGTTTCCCAAGACAGGCCTCGGGGGGTGGCTACACCTTC. Its protein is CASSFPRQASGGGYTF.

V and J are TRBV4-1 and TRBJ1-1, with 7 bases fitting TRBD1. Per the germline V gene, CDR1 is MGHRA and CDR2 is YSYEKL. J was trimmed by 3 bases and V by 4 bases; bases with no gene match: 5. The CDR3 consists of 14 residues. The CDR3 is CASSRQGEDTEAFF. In DNA, the CDR3 is TGCGCCAGCAGCCGTCAGGGGGAAGACACTGAAGCTTTCTTT.

The CDR3 DNA follows: TGTGCCATCAGCCCACAGGGGTCCGGCACTGAAGCTTTCTTT. Translated, it gives CAISPQGSGTEAFF. V usage is TRBV10-3 and J usage is TRBJ1-1, with 7 bases fitting TRBD1. Germline values: CDR1 ENHRY, CDR2 SYGVKD. This CDR3 spans 14 amino acids. V trimming: 6 bases; J trimming: 4 bases; junction bases outside the gene matches: 8.

This chain connects TRBV19 to TRBJ1-6; D gene ambiguous. Germline V CDR1 and CDR2: LNHDA, SQIVND (reference sequence). Trimming left V 3 bases short and J 2 bases short, with 5 bases between. There are 14 residues in the CDR3. In DNA form, the CDR3 reads TGTGCCAGTAGTATCTTGCCCTATAATTCACCCCTCCACTTT. It is translated as CASSILPYNSPLHF.

The V gene is TRBV7-2, the J gene TRBJ1-2, with D possibly TRBD1 on 5 matching bases. CDR1 and CDR2 (germline): SGHTA, FQGNSA. The CDR3 length is 15 residues. The germline V and J ends were trimmed by 7 bases and 4 bases, with 19 bases remaining between them. The CDR3 loop reads CASTSPGASIYGYTF. DNA of the CDR3: TGTGCCAGCACCTCCCCCGGGGCATCAATCTATGGCTACACCTTC. Supplemented by reference TRBV7-2 and TRBJ1-2, the full variable domain reads GAGVSQSPSNKVTEKGKDVELRCDPISGHTALYWYRQSLGQGLEFLIYFQGNSAPDKSGLPSDRFSAERTGGSVSTLTIQRTQQEDSAVYLCASTSPGASIYGYTFGSGTRLTVV.

The chain uses TRBV4-1 and TRBJ2-1; D gene ambiguous. There are 18 residues in the CDR3. Per germline, CDR1 MGHRA and CDR2 YSYEKL. Trimming shortened V by 1 base and J by 1 base, and 17 bases separated the two germline ends. Here the CDR3 reads CASSQGLAVGSSYNEQFF. CDR3 nucleotides: TGCGCCAGCAGCCAAGGACTGGCCGTGGGCAGTTCCTACAATGAGCAGTTCTTC.

This clone was counted a few times. The J gene is TRBJ2-1, the V gene TRBV5-1; D unresolved. Trimming left V 0 bases short and J 6 bases short, with 7 bases between. Germline CDR1 is SGHRS and CDR2 is YFSETQ. The CDR3 length is 13 residues. The chain's CDR3 is CASSLEVSNEQFF. CDR3 nucleotides: TGCGCCAGCAGCTTGGAGGTCTCCAATGAGCAGTTCTTC.

The chain links TRBV27 to TRBJ2-2, with TRBD2 as a possible D gene (6 bases). Germline values: CDR1 MNHEY, CDR2 SMNVEV (reference sequence). The V end was cut by 6 bases, the J end by 13 bases, with 21 bases between. The CDR3 has 14 residues. CDR3 bases: TGTGCCAGCAGGGGGTCGGGACTCCTCACTGGGCTGTTTTTT. Translating it yields CASRGSGLLTGLFF.

V is TRBV2 and J is TRBJ1-2, with D perhaps TRBD1 (5 bases). The V end lost 3 bases, the J end lost 2 bases, and 7 bases lay between the germline ends. CDR1 and CDR2 (germline): SNHLY, FYNNEI. The CDR3 loop spans 13 amino acids. CDR3 DNA sequence: TGTGCCAGCAGTGACTGGGGGAACTATGGCTACACCTTC. Residues: CASSDWGNYGYTF.

Note on this clone: This specimen includes other DNA sequences encoding the same CDR3. The gene calls are TRBV19 and TRBJ2-7; D possibly corresponds to TRBD1 (7 bases). In germline, CDR1 is LNHDA, CDR2 SQIVND (reference sequence). V was trimmed by 8 bases and J by 4 bases, leaving 18 bases between them. This CDR3 comprises 14 residues. The CDR3 is CASPRGAGSYEQYF. For the CDR3, the DNA is TGTGCCAGTCCCAGGGGGGCTGGGTCTTACGAGCAGTACTTC.

A few counts support this clone. The rearrangement uses TRBV7-9 and TRBJ2-1; D gene unclear. This CDR3 comprises 12 residues. Trimming took 2 bases from V and 8 from J, leaving 7 bases between them. Germline V lookup: CDR1 SEHNR, CDR2 FQNEAQ (reference sequence). The CDR3 here is CASSLNQDEQFF. The CDR3 nucleotides are TGTGCCAGCAGCTTAAATCAAGATGAGCAGTTCTTC.

This chain joins TRBV2 and TRBJ1-4; D is unresolved. This CDR3 is 16 amino acids long. V was cut by 5 bases and J by 8 bases, with 21 bases left in between. From germline, CDR1 is SNHLY and CDR2 FYNNEI. CDR3 sequence reads: CASSLPRLGGREKLFF. CDR3 in DNA: TGTGCCAGCAGTCTCCCAAGACTTGGTGGGAGGGAAAAACTGTTTTTT. Using reference TRBV2 and TRBJ1-4 for the parts outside the CDR3, the full variable domain is EPEVTQTPSHQVTQMGQEVILRCVPISNHLYFYWYRQILGQKVEFLVSFYNNEISEKSEIFDDQFSVERPDGSNFTLKIRSTKLEDSAMYFCASSLPRLGGREKLFFGSGTQLSVL.

This clone was observed a handful of times. J is TRBJ2-1 and V is TRBV6-5; possibly TRBD2 for D (6 bases). Trimming took off 10 bases at V and 0 bases at J, with 16 bases between the two ends. The length of the CDR3 is 15 residues. Germline lookup yields CDR1 MNHEY and CDR2 SVGAGI. This CDR3 is CATLRRLDSYNEQFF. The CDR3 coding sequence is TGTGCCACTTTACGAAGACTAGACTCCTACAATGAGCAGTTCTTC.

The gene calls are TRBV2 and TRBJ1-1, with TRBD1 identical over 7 bases. The length of the CDR3 is 14 residues. Germline trimming cut 8 bases from V and 5 bases from J; bases unmatched to any gene: 11. Germline-derived CDR1 and CDR2 are SNHLY and FYNNEI. For the CDR3, the DNA is TGTGCCAGCCTTTTAATGACAGGGTGGACTGAAGCTTTCTTT. Its protein product is CASLLMTGWTEAFF.

The chain is built from TRBV5-1 and TRBJ2-7, with 7 bases matching TRBD1. Trimming removed 3 bases from V and 12 bases from J; junction bases left unmatched: 9. The CDR3 contains 12 residues. Germline V gives CDR1 SGHRS, CDR2 YFSETQ. The CDR3 reads CASSWNEGAPYF. Here the CDR3 DNA reads TGCGCCAGCAGCTGGAACGAGGGGGCACCGTACTTC.

The V and J genes are TRBV18 and TRBJ1-1; possible D gene TRBD1, 6 bases. V was trimmed by 3 bases and J by 4 bases, leaving 6 bases between them. This CDR3 spans 12 amino acids. Looked up from germline, CDR1 is KGHSH and CDR2 is LQKENI. DNA for the CDR3: TGTGCCAGCTCACCGGACAGCACTGAAGCTTTCTTT. The encoded protein is CASSPDSTEAFF.

This clone was observed a few times. This is likely a read error, given that the CDR3 carries no conserved phenylalanine or tryptophan at its end. Because the CDR3's place on the DNA is in doubt, the DNA is left out and the CDR3 is given as listed by TCRdb. The chain employs TRBV2 and TRBJ2-7. The CDR3 adds up to 9 amino acids, both ends counted. The germline CDR1 and CDR2 sequences are SNHLY and FYNNEI. The CDR3 protein is CASSEAGPI.

This clone was found once. This chain uses TRBV5-1 with TRBJ1-1; D is undetermined. V was shortened by 0 bases and J by 10 bases, with 16 bases between the two germline ends. Germline CDR1 is SGHRS and CDR2 is YFSETQ. The CDR3 length is 14 residues. The CDR3 here is CASSLDGPKLGAFF. The CDR3 nucleotides read TGCGCCAGCAGCTTGGACGGACCTAAACTAGGAGCTTTCTTT. Looking up the rest from reference TRBV5-1 and TRBJ1-1 gives the full variable domain: KAGVTQTPRYLIKTRGQQVTLSCSPISGHRSVSWYQQTPGQGLQFLFEYFSETQRNKGNFPGRFSGRQFSNSRSEMNVSTLELGDSALYLCASSLDGPKLGAFFGQGTRLTVV.